The 19 T cell receptor beta chains reported below all come from one sample, sequenced in a study of Graves' ophthalmopathy and Graves' hyperthyroidism. CDR3 regions of TCR beta were amplified from RNA transcripts. RT-PCR in the first round used HTBI primers; a second-round multiplex PCR followed. TCRdb analysed the multiplex PCR reads with MiXCR anew, one entry per CDR3 protein. The sample includes 150,000 to 200,000 distinct CDR3 sequences, roughly two fifths seen only once; the top ten take roughly 8.9%. The sequenced material came from peripheral blood. These receptors all come from a man aged 30 to 45 with Graves' ophthalmopathy.

This clonotype appeared many times. The chain combines TRBV28 with TRBJ2-5; 15 bases are a match to TRBD2. Germline values: CDR1 MDHEN, CDR2 SYDVKM. This CDR3 has 20 amino acids. The V segment lost 3 bases and the J segment 5 bases; nucleotides outside the gene matches: 16. The CDR3 is CASSFPSGLAGGPEEETQYF. The CDR3 DNA sequence: TGTGCCAGCAGTTTCCCTTCCGGACTAGCGGGAGGGCCGGAGGAGGAGACCCAGTACTTC.

A remark on this clonotype: The junction does not match germline at one end; this may be a read error. The J gene is TRBJ1-2, the V gene TRBV6-1; D is unresolved. The CDR3 length is 9 residues. CDR1 and CDR2 (germline): MNHNS, SASEGT. The CDR3 spells CASSDDGHF. For the CDR3, the DNA is TGTGCCAGCAGTGACGACGGGCACTTC.

The chain is built from TRBV7-2 and TRBJ2-5; 12 bases are shared with TRBD2. The junction had 6 bases not matched to a gene; V was cut back by 0 bases and J by 7 bases. Germline-derived CDR1 and CDR2 are SGHTA and FQGNSA. This CDR3 has 16 residues. The CDR3 spells CASSLARTSGVGTQYF. The CDR3 DNA reads as TGTGCCAGCAGCTTAGCTCGGACTAGCGGGGTGGGGACCCAGTACTTC.

The V gene is TRBV6-5, the J gene TRBJ2-7; maybe TRBD1 (7 bases). Germline lookup yields CDR1 MNHEY and CDR2 SVGAGI. The V end lost 4 bases, the J end lost 4 bases, and 14 bases lay between the germline ends. The CDR3 spans 14 residues. CDR3 bases: TGTGCCAGCAGTTGGGGCAGGGGGGAGTACGAGCAGTACTTC. It translates to CASSWGRGEYEQYF.

The count of this clonotype is one. The chain recombines TRBV11-2 with TRBJ2-5; 16 positions agree with TRBD2. Trimming cost V 4 bases and J 4 bases; bases outside gene matches: 6. In germline, CDR1 is SGHAT, CDR2 FQNNGV. This CDR3 contains 17 residues. The CDR3 spells CASSSGTSGGARETQYF. In DNA, the CDR3 is TGTGCCAGCAGCTCCGGGACTAGCGGGGGGGCGAGAGAGACCCAGTACTTC.

CDR3 bases: TGTGCCAGCAGTTTGAAGGGAGACAATTCACCCCTCCACTTT. It translates to CASSLKGDNSPLHF. The chain is built from TRBV12-3 or TRBV12-4 and TRBJ1-6, with D uncertain. V lost 3 bases, J lost 7 bases, and 10 bases lay in between. This CDR3 region has 14 residues.

Here the CDR3 reads CASIPINSGNTIYF. As DNA, the CDR3 is TGTGCCAGCATCCCAATAAACTCTGGAAACACCATATATTTT. J is TRBJ1-3 and V is TRBV6-1; no clear D. The CDR3 is 14 amino acids. Germline V gives CDR1 MNHNS, CDR2 SASEGT. Trimming took 7 bases from V and 0 from J, leaving 10 bases between them.

This clonotype was detected ten times or more. CDR3 protein: CAWNPRGRRNTGELFF. Here the CDR3 DNA reads TGTGCCTGGAACCCCCGGGGGCGGAGGAACACCGGGGAGCTGTTTTTT. The chain recombines TRBV30 with TRBJ2-2; either TRBD1 or TRBD2 may fit D (6 bases each). The CDR3 contains 16 residues. The germline V and J ends were trimmed by 4 bases and 1 base, with 16 bases remaining between them. CDR1 and CDR2 from the germline V gene are GTSNPN and SVGIG (reference sequence).

This rearrangement joins TRBV6-2 or TRBV6-3 to TRBJ2-2; 8 bases are shared with TRBD2. The CDR3 has 18 residues. CDR1 MNHEY and CDR2 SVGEGT come from the germline V gene. V was clipped by 2 bases and J by 5 bases; unmatched bases: 13. CDR3 sequence reads: CASSYDSSGTSGTGELFF. The CDR3 DNA sequence: TGTGCCAGCAGTTACGATTCCTCCGGGACTAGTGGAACCGGGGAGCTGTTTTTT.

This clonotype was observed many times. The rearrangement joins TRBV4-2 to TRBJ2-7, with TRBD1 identical over 8 bases. The CDR3 contains 20 residues. V lost 2 bases and J lost 2; bases outside the gene matches: 20. Germline CDR1 and CDR2: LGHNA and YNFKEQ. CDR3 in amino acids: CASSQTGGLAPTSAPYEQYF. CDR3 DNA: TGTGCCAGCAGCCAAACAGGGGGTCTAGCTCCGACTTCAGCCCCCTACGAGCAGTACTTC.

The table lists this clonotype with many counts. The DNA is omitted, as the CDR3 cannot be located on it reliably, and the CDR3 follows TCRdb's listing. This chain joins TRBV11-3 and TRBJ1-3; TRBD1, as called in the table, went unchecked against the DNA. Germline CDR1 and CDR2: SGHNT and YENEEA. The length of the CDR3 is 14 amino acids, counting both ends. The CDR3: CASSLWAVGNTTYF.

This clonotype has ten or more counts. The gene calls are TRBV28 and TRBJ1-2; D is ambiguous. The CDR3 sequence is 18 residues long. Trimming took 7 bases from V and 0 from J, leaving 24 bases between them. Germline V lookup: CDR1 MDHEN, CDR2 SYDVKM. CDR3 residues: CASTLTGRTDRANYGYTF. The DNA of the CDR3 is TGTGCCAGCACCCTAACGGGTCGGACCGATCGAGCTAACTATGGCTACACCTTC.

This clonotype was detected many times. This sequence joins TRBV6-4 and TRBJ2-6; no firm D call. The CDR3 is 15 amino acids. Germline V gene lookup returns CDR1 MRHNA and CDR2 SNTAGT. V was clipped by 2 bases and J by 1 base, with 6 bases between them. The CDR3: CASSDGISGANVLTF. CDR3 DNA sequence: TGTGCCAGCAGTGACGGAATTTCTGGGGCCAACGTCCTGACTTTC.

This clonotype was detected many times. This chain uses TRBV18 with TRBJ1-1; weak D call: TRBD1 (5 bases). The V end lost 2 bases, the J end lost 4 bases, and 11 bases lay between the germline ends. In germline, CDR1 is KGHSH, CDR2 LQKENI. The CDR3 totals 14 residues. DNA for the CDR3: TGTGCCAGCTCACCAAGCGGAGGGACCACTGAAGCTTTCTTT. Translating gives CASSPSGGTTEAFF.

This clonotype was recorded at least ten times. The V and J genes are TRBV30 and TRBJ2-7, with TRBD2 as a possible D gene (5 bases). CDR3 length: 13 amino acids. Germline loops: CDR1 GTSNPN, CDR2 SVGIG (reference sequence). The V end was cut by 0 bases, the J end by 7 bases, with 13 bases between. CDR3 DNA sequence: TGTGCCTGGAGTGTGACGACTATTGGGGAGCAGTACTTC. Residues: CAWSVTTIGEQYF. The full variable domain, in which reference TRBV30 and TRBJ2-7 provide the parts outside the CDR3, is SQTIHQWPATLVQPVGSPLSLECTVEGTSNPNLYWYRQAAGRGLQLLFYSVGIGQISSEVPQNLSASRPQDRQFILSSKKLLLSDSGFYLCAWSVTTIGEQYFGPGTRLTVT.

This clonotype has at least ten counts. The gene calls are TRBV11-3 and TRBJ2-7; 8 bases fit TRBD2. The V gene's germline CDR1 is SGHNT and CDR2 YENEEA. CDR3 size: 12 residues. V shed 6 bases and J 2 bases; nucleotides not matched to a gene: 0. The CDR3 nucleotides read TGTGCCAGCAGTAGCGGGACCTACGAGCAGTACTTC. Protein product: CASSSGTYEQYF.

This clonotype was counted ten times or more. V is TRBV2 and J is TRBJ2-7; 7 nucleotides match TRBD1. Germline CDR1 is SNHLY and CDR2 is FYNNEI. The CDR3 runs 14 residues. V shed 5 bases, J shed 5 bases, and the junction held 9 bases outside the gene matches. Here the CDR3 reads CASSRQGGRDEQYF. For the CDR3, the DNA is TGTGCCAGCAGTCGACAGGGTGGTCGAGACGAGCAGTACTTC.

This clonotype was found many times. This chain links TRBV20-1 with TRBJ2-5; 10 nucleotides line up with TRBD1. In germline, CDR1 is DFQATT, CDR2 SNEGSKA (reference sequence). Unmatched junction bases numbered 18, after V lost 1 base and J lost 4 bases. The length of the CDR3 is 19 residues. The CDR3 DNA reads as TGCAGTGCTAGAGTTTACTTCGCTATGACAGGGGGCCTTTTAGAGACCCAGTACTTC. Protein sequence: CSARVYFAMTGGLLETQYF.

This clonotype was found many times. The chain carries TRBV6-2 or TRBV6-3 and TRBJ2-4; TRBD2 aligns across 11 bases. The CDR3 totals 15 residues. The J segment lost 5 bases and the V segment lost 2 bases, leaving 2 bases of the junction unmatched. Germline CDR1 is MNHEY and CDR2 is SVGEGT. CDR3 region: CASSYGTSGENIQYF. CDR3 nucleotide sequence: TGTGCCAGCAGTTACGGGACTAGCGGAGAAAACATTCAGTACTTC.